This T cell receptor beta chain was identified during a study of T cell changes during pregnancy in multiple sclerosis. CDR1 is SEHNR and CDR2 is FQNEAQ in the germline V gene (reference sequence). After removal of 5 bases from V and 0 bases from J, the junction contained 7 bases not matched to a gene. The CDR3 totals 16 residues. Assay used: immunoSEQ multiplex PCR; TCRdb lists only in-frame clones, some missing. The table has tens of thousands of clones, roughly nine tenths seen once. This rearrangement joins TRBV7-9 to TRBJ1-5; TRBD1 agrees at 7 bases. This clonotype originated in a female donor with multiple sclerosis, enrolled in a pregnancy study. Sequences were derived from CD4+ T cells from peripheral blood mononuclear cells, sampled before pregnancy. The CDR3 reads CASSMGTAFSNQPQHF. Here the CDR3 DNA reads TGTGCCAGCAGCATGGGGACAGCCTTTAGCAATCAGCCCCAGCATTTT.